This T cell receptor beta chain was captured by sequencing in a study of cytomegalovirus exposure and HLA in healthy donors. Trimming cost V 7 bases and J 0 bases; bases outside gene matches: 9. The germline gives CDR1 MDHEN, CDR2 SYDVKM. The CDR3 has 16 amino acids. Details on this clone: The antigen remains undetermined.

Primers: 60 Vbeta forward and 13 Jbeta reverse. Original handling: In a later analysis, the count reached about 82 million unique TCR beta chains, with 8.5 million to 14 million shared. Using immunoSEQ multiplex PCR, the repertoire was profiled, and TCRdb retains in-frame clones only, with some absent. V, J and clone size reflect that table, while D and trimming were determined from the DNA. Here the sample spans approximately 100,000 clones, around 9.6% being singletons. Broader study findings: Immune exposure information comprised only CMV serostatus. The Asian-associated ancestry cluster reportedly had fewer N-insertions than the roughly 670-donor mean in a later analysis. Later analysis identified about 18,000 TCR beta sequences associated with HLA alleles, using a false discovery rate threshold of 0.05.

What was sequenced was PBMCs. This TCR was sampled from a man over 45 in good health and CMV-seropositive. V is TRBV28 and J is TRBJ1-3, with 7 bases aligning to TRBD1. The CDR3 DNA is TGTGCCAGCACACTCCTACGACAGGGCTCTGGAAACACCATATATTTT. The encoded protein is CASTLLRQGSGNTIYF.